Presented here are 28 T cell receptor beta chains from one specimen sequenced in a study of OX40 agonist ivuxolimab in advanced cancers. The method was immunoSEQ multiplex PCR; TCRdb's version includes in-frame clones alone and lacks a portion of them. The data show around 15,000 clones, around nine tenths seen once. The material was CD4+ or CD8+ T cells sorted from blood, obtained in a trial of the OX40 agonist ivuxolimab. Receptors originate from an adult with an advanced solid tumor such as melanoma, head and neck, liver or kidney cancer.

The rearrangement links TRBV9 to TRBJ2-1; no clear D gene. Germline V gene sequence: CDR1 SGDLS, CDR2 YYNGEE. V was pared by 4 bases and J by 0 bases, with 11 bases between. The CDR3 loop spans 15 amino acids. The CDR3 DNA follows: TGTGCCAGCAGCCCGAGGATAAGCTCCTACAATGAGCAGTTCTTC. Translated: CASSPRISSYNEQFF. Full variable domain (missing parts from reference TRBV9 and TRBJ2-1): DSGVTQTPKHLITATGQRVTLRCSPRSGDLSVYWYQQSLDQGLQFLIQYYNGEERAKGNILERFSAQQFPDLHSELNLSSLELGDSALYFCASSPRISSYNEQFFGPGTRLTVL.

The chain's CDR3 is CASSLAPDASGNADTQYF. DNA of the CDR3: TGCGCCAGCAGCTTGGCGCCGGATGCTAGCGGGAATGCAGATACGCAGTATTTT. The J gene is TRBJ2-3, the V gene TRBV5-1, with 9 bases fitting TRBD2. CDR1 and CDR2 from the germline V gene are SGHRS and YFSETQ. J gave up 4 bases and V 0 bases, and 12 bases lay outside the gene matches. The CDR3 has 18 amino acids. The full variable domain, with the rest looked up from reference TRBV5-1 and TRBJ2-3, is KAGVTQTPRYLIKTRGQQVTLSCSPISGHRSVSWYQQTPGQGLQFLFEYFSETQRNKGNFPGRFSGRQFSNSRSEMNVSTLELGDSALYLCASSLAPDASGNADTQYFGPGTRLTVL.

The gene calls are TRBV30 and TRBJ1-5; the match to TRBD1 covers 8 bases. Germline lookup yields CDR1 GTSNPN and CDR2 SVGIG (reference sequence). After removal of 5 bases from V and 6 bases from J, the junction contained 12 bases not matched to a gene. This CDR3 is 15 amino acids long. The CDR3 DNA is TGTGCCTGGTCAGGGGGCTCGGGCTGGGGTCAGCCCCAGCATTTT. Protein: CAWSGGSGWGQPQHF.

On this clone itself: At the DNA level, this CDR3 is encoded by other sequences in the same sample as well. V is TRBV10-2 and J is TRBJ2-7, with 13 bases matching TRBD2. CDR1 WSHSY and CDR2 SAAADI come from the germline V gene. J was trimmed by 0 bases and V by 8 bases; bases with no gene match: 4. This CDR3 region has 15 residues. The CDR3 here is CASGRTSGSSYEQYF. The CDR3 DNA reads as TGCGCCAGCGGGAGGACTAGCGGGAGCTCCTACGAGCAGTACTTC.

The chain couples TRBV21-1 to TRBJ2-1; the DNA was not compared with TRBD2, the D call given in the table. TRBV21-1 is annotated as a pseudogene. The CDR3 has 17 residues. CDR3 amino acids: CASSLGLAGGIRNEQFF. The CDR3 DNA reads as TGTGCCAGCAGCTTGGGACTAGCGGGAGGTATACGCAATGAGCAGTTCTTC.

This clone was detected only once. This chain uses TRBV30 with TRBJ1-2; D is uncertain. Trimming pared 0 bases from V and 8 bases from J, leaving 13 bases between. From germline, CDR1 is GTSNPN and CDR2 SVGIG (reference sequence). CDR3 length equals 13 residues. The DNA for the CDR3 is TGTGCCTGGAGTGTGTACAGAGGAGGAGGCTACACCTTC. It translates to CAWSVYRGGGYTF.

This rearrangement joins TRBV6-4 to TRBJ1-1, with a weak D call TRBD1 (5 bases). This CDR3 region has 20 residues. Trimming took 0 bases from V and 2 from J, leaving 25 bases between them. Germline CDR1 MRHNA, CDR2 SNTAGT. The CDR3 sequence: CASSDSVRGRRADGNTEAFF. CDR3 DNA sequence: TGTGCCAGCAGTGACTCGGTAAGGGGCAGGCGGGCAGATGGAAACACTGAAGCTTTCTTT.

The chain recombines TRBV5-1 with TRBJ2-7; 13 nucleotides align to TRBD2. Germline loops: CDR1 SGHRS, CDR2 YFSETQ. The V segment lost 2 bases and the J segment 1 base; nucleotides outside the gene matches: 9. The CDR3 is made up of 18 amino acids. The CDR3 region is CASSFLLAGGPGSYEQYF. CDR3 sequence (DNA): TGCGCCAGCAGCTTTTTACTAGCGGGAGGGCCGGGGTCCTACGAGCAGTACTTC. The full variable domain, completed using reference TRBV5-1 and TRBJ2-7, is KAGVTQTPRYLIKTRGQQVTLSCSPISGHRSVSWYQQTPGQGLQFLFEYFSETQRNKGNFPGRFSGRQFSNSRSEMNVSTLELGDSALYLCASSFLLAGGPGSYEQYFGPGTRLTVT.

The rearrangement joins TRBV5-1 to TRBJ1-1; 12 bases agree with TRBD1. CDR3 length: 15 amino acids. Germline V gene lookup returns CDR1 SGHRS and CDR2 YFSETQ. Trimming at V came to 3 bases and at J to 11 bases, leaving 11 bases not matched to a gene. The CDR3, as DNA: TGCGCCAGCAGCTCGGGGACAGGGGGCTTGAGTGGGGCTTTCTTT. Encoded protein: CASSSGTGGLSGAFF.

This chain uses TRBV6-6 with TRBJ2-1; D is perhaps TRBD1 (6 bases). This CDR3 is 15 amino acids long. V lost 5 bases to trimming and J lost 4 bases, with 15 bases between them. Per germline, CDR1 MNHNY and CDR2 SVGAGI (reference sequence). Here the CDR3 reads CASSKGQGAYNEQFF. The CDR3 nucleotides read TGTGCCAGCAGTAAGGGACAAGGGGCTTACAATGAGCAGTTCTTC.

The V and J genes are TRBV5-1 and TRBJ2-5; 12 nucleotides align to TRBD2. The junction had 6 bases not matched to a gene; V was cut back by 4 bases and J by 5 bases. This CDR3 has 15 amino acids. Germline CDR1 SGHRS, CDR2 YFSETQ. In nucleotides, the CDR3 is TGCGCCAGCAGCGCGGGACTAGCGGGTTCTGAGACCCAGTACTTC. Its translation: CASSAGLAGSETQYF.

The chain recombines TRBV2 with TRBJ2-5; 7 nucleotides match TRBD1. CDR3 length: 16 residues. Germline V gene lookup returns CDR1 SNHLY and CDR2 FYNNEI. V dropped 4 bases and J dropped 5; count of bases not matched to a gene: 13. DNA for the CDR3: TGTGCCAGCAGTGCAACATTAACAGGGGAACGGGAGACCCAGTACTTC. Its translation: CASSATLTGERETQYF. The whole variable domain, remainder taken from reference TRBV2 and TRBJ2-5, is EPEVTQTPSHQVTQMGQEVILRCVPISNHLYFYWYRQILGQKVEFLVSFYNNEISEKSEIFDDQFSVERPDGSNFTLKIRSTKLEDSAMYFCASSATLTGERETQYFGPGTRLLVL.

DNA of the CDR3: TGTGCCAGCAGCCACGACAGTGTCTATGGCTACACCTTC. The encoded protein is CASSHDSVYGYTF. V is TRBV7-2 and J is TRBJ1-2; possible D gene TRBD1, 5 bases. CDR1 is SGHTA and CDR2 is FQGNSA in the germline V gene. V was clipped by 5 bases and J by 4 bases, with 11 bases between them. The CDR3 has 13 amino acids.

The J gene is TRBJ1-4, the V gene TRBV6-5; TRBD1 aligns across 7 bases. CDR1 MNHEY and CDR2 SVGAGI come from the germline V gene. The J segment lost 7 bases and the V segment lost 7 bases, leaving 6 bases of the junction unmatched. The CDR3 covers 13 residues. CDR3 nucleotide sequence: TGTGCCAGCAAACAGGGGTTAGGTGAAAAACTGTTTTTT. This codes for CASKQGLGEKLFF.

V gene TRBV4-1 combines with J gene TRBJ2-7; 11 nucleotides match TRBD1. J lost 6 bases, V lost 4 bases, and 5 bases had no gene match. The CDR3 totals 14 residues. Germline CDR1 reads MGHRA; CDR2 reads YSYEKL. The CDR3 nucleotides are TGCGCCAGCAGCCGGGGACAGGGGGTGGGCGAGCAGTACTTC. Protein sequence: CASSRGQGVGEQYF.

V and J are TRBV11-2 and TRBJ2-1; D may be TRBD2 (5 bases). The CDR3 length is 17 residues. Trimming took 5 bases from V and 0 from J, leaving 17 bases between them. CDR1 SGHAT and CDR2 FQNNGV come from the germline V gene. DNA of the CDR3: TGTGCCAGCAGCCCTTTAGGAGGCGCCAGCTCCTACAATGAGCAGTTCTTC. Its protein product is CASSPLGGASSYNEQFF.

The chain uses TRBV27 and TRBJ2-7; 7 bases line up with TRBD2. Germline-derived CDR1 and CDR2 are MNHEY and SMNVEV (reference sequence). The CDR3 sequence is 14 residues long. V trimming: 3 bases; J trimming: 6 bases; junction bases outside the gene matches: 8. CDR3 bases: TGTGCCAGCAGTTTCGGCGGGAGTCCGGGCGAGCAGTACTTC. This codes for CASSFGGSPGEQYF.

The CDR3 reads CASSWSVRQGAYEQYF. The CDR3 coding sequence is TGTGCCAGCAGCTGGTCGGTGCGACAGGGGGCGTACGAGCAGTACTTC. This rearrangement joins TRBV7-8 to TRBJ2-7; the match to TRBD1 covers 10 bases. CDR3 length: 16 amino acids. The germline V gene has CDR1 SGHVS and CDR2 FQNEAQ. V was pared by 4 bases and J by 4 bases, with 10 bases of the junction left unmatched.

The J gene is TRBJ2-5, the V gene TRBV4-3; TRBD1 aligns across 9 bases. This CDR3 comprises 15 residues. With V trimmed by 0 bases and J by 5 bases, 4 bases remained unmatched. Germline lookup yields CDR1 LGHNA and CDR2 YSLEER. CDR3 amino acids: CASSQEDRGGETQYF. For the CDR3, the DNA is TGCGCCAGCAGCCAAGAGGACAGGGGTGGCGAGACCCAGTACTTC.

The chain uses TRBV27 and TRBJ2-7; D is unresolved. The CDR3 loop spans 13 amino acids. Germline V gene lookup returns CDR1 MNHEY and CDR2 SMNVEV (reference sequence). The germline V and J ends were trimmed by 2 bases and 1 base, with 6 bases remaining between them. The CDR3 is CASSLVGSYEQYF. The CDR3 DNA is TGTGCCAGCAGTTTAGTCGGATCCTACGAGCAGTACTTC.

The CDR3, as DNA: TGTGCCAGCTCACTTAGGGGGACAGGAGGATACAATGAGCAGTTCTTC. It specifies CASSLRGTGGYNEQFF. The chain combines TRBV18 with TRBJ2-1, with 8 positions matching TRBD1. In germline, CDR1 is KGHSH, CDR2 LQKENI. The CDR3 is 16 residues long. With 4 bases clipped from V and 4 bases from J, the junction kept 9 bases outside the gene matches.

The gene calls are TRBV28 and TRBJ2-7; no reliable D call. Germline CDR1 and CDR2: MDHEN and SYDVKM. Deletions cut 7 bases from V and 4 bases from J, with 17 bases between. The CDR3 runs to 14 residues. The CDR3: CASTETTSGYEQYF. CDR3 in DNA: TGTGCCAGCACCGAGACCACTTCTGGATACGAGCAGTACTTC.

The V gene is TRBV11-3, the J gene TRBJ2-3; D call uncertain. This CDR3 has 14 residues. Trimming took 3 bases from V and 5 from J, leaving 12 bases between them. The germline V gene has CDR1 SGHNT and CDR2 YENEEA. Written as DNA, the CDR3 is TGTGCCAGCAGCTTGGGTCGGGTCGGAGATACGCAGTATTTT. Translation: CASSLGRVGDTQYF.

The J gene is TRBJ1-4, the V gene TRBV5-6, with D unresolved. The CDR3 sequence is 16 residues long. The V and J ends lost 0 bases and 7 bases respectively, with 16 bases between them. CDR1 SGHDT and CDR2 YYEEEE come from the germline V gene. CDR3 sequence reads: CASSLGSGVGGEKLFF. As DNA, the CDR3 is TGTGCCAGCAGCTTGGGATCCGGCGTTGGCGGTGAAAAACTGTTTTTT.

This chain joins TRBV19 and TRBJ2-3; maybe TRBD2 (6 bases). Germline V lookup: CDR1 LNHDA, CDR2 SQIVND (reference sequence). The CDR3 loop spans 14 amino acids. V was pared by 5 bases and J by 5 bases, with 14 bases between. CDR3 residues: CASSPGGNKDTQYF. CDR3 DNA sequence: TGTGCCAGTAGTCCCGGGGGAAACAAAGATACGCAGTATTTT.

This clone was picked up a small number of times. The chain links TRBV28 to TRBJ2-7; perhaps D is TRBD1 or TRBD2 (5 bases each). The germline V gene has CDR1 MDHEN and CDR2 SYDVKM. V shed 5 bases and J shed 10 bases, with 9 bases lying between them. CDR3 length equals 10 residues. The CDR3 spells CASSRGAQYF. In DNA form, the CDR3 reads TGTGCCAGCAGTAGGGGAGCTCAGTACTTC.

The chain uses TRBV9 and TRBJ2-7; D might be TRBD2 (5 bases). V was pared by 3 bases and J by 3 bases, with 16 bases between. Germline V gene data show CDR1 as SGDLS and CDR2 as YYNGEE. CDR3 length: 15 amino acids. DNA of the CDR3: TGTGCCAGCAGCGCGACCCCGGAGGTGAACTACGAGCAGTACTTC. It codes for CASSATPEVNYEQYF.

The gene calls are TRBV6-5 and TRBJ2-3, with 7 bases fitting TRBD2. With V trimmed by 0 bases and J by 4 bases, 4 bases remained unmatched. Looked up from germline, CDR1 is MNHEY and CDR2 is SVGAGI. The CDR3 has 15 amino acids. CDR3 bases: TGTGCCAGCAGTTACTCAGCGGGACGCCCAGATACGCAGTATTTT. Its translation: CASSYSAGRPDTQYF.